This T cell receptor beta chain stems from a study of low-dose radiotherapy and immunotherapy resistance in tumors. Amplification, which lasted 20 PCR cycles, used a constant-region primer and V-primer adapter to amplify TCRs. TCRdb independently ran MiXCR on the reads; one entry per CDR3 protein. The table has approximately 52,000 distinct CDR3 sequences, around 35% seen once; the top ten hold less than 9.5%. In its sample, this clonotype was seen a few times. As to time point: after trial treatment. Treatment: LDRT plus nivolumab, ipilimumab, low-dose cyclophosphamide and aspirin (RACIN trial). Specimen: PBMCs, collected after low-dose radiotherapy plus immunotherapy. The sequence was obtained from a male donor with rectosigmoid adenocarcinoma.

The CDR3 is CASSKGAAGASYNEQFF. The CDR3 DNA is TGTGCCAGCAGCAAAGGTGCTGCGGGGGCCTCCTACAATGAGCAGTTCTTC. The V gene is TRBV21-1, the J gene TRBJ2-1; the DNA was not compared with TRBD1, the D call given in the table. TRBV21-1 is labeled a pseudogene. The CDR3 runs to 17 residues.